This T cell receptor beta chain was obtained from a study of shared clonotypes between healthy human individuals. Terminally differentiated effector memory CD45RA+ cells were left out of the naive CD8 fraction, which was CD45RO-negative and positively selected for CCR7. Findings of the study overall: In contrast to clonotypes shared by all four donors, non-shared clonotypes had lower generation probabilities.

Germline V gene lookup returns CDR1 MNHEY and CDR2 SMNVEV (reference sequence). Trimming cost V 1 base and J 0 bases, with 13 bases left between them. The CDR3 is 17 amino acids. Assay used: immunoSEQ multiplex PCR; TCRdb lists only in-frame clones, some missing. The table shows 1.5 million to 2.5 million clones, with just under 95% occurring only once. Details on this clone: Its antigen is still unknown.

This receptor was identified in a young man in good health. The chain joins TRBV27 to TRBJ1-5; D gene ambiguous. Sequenced: naive CD8+ T cells sorted from blood. The CDR3 reads CASSLFGIGRSNQPQHF. The CDR3 coding sequence is TGTGCCAGCAGTTTATTCGGAATAGGGCGTAGCAATCAGCCCCAGCATTTT.